These 11 T cell receptor beta chains were sequenced from one sample in a study of T-cell reconstitution after alpha-beta-depleted transplantation in children. Unique molecular identifiers were incorporated into the prepared TCRbeta library. TCRdb fed the PCR reads into MiXCR, producing one record per CDR3 protein. Seen here are approximately 47,000 distinct CDR3 sequences, about 50% observed once, and the top ten hold under 40%. Sample: peripheral blood, taken before TCRalphabeta/CD19-depleted stem cell transplant. All receptors derive from a boy younger than two with SCID, due to receive a stem cell transplant.

The chain links TRBV18 to TRBJ2-3, with 10 bases that match TRBD1. The CDR3 extends over 15 amino acids. Germline lookup yields CDR1 KGHSH and CDR2 LQKENI. Unmatched junction bases numbered 4, after V lost 3 bases and J lost 4 bases. The CDR3 DNA reads TGTGCCAGCTCACCCCAGGGACAGGGGTCAGATACGCAGTATTTT. Protein sequence: CASSPQGQGSDTQYF.

This chain links TRBV12-3 or TRBV12-4 with TRBJ1-1, with 8 nucleotides matching TRBD1. With 7 bases clipped from V and 4 bases from J, the junction kept 8 bases outside the gene matches. The CDR3 totals 14 residues. CDR3: CASIPGGAGTEAFF. As DNA, the CDR3 is TGTGCCAGCATTCCAGGGGGCGCGGGCACTGAAGCTTTCTTT.

The chain uses TRBV12-3 or TRBV12-4 and TRBJ1-1, with unresolved D. V was trimmed by 8 bases and J by 8 bases, leaving 9 bases between them. This CDR3 is 10 amino acids long. In DNA, the CDR3 is TGTGCCAGCGGGAGTCAGGAAGCTTTCTTT. As protein: CASGSQEAFF.

The rearrangement uses TRBV6-5 and TRBJ2-7, with a tentative D call TRBD2 (5 bases). The CDR3 spans 11 residues. Germline V lookup: CDR1 MNHEY, CDR2 SVGAGI. V dropped 5 bases and J dropped 11 bases, with 13 bases sitting between them. As DNA, the CDR3 is TGTGCCAGCAGTGACGAGGAGAGGGAGTACTTC. Translation gives CASSDEEREYF.

The V and J genes are TRBV18 and TRBJ2-1; D not certain. Germline lookup yields CDR1 KGHSH and CDR2 LQKENI. V was pared by 5 bases and J by 8 bases, with 10 bases between. The CDR3 loop spans 12 amino acids. CDR3 bases: TGTGCCAGCTCAGCCAGTAGGGATGAGCAGTTCTTC. It specifies CASSASRDEQFF.

This clonotype appeared a few times. The V call is TRBV5-1, the J call TRBJ1-3, with a possible D match to TRBD1 (5 bases). This CDR3 spans 13 amino acids. Trimming took off 4 bases at V and 4 bases at J, with 9 bases between the two ends. In germline, CDR1 is SGHRS, CDR2 YFSETQ. The CDR3 DNA reads TGCGCCAGCAGCGGGGGGTACGGAAACACCATATATTTT. Residues: CASSGGYGNTIYF.

The genes are TRBV6-1 and TRBJ1-5, with unresolved D. V lost 6 bases and J lost 3, with 12 bases in between. Germline V gene data show CDR1 as MNHNS and CDR2 as SASEGT. The CDR3 length is 14 residues. This CDR3 reads CASSPDTFNQPQHF. The CDR3 DNA is TGTGCCAGCAGCCCCGACACTTTCAATCAGCCCCAGCATTTT.

The chain joins TRBV6-2 or TRBV6-3 to TRBJ2-4; D gene uncertain. The CDR3 consists of 15 residues. Germline assignment: CDR1 MNHEY and CDR2 SVGEGT. V was trimmed by 4 bases and J by 1 base, leaving 11 bases between them. CDR3 region: CASSSPYGAKNIQYF. The CDR3 DNA sequence: TGTGCCAGCAGTTCGCCCTACGGGGCCAAAAACATTCAGTACTTC.

The rearrangement uses TRBV5-6 and TRBJ1-2; 9 nucleotides align to TRBD1. CDR3 length equals 14 residues. Looked up from germline, CDR1 is SGHDT and CDR2 is YYEEEE. The trim removed 3 bases at V and 6 bases at J, leaving 6 bases unmatched. The CDR3 sequence is CASSYAGTGHGYTF. The DNA of the CDR3 is TGTGCCAGCAGCTACGCCGGGACAGGGCATGGCTACACCTTC.

The rearrangement links TRBV7-2 to TRBJ2-5; 9 bases align to TRBD2. The germline CDR1 and CDR2 sequences are SGHTA and FQGNSA. V trimming: 3 bases; J trimming: 1 base; junction bases outside the gene matches: 3. CDR3 size: 15 residues. The CDR3: CASSFSGGLQETQYF. Written as DNA, the CDR3 is TGTGCCAGCAGCTTTAGCGGGGGCCTCCAAGAGACCCAGTACTTC.

The chain couples TRBV7-2 to TRBJ1-6, with D possibly being TRBD1 (5 bases). The ends were cut back, 0 bases at V and 11 bases at J, with 14 bases in the middle. CDR1 and CDR2 (germline): SGHTA, FQGNSA. The CDR3 length is 15 residues. This CDR3 reads CASSLALKGRAPLHF. In DNA, the CDR3 is TGTGCCAGCAGCTTAGCGTTGAAGGGGAGGGCACCCCTCCACTTT.